There are a few counts of the clone carrying this T cell receptor beta chain. Its specificity is not known. As the method for making TCR beta libraries, quantitative 5'-RACE with molecular barcodes was used. MiXCR, applied by TCRdb to the 5' RACE reads, yields one record per CDR3 protein. The sample has over 200,000 distinct CDR3 sequences; about 17% are singletons. The data derive from a study of CD8 T cells in ankylosing spondylitis. V gave up 5 bases and J gave up 8 bases, with 18 bases separating them. Germline V lookup: CDR1 SEHNR, CDR2 FQNEAQ (reference sequence). This CDR3 has 14 residues. The study, taken as a whole, reports: Some motif variants were previously reported in reactive arthritis synovial fluid and blood. Disease-linked clones were CD8+ and relatively rare in peripheral blood. A motif in TCR beta, a set of eight or nine highly homologous variants, appeared characteristic of ankylosing spondylitis blood.

Sequencing input: blood, either unsorted or a sorted T cell fraction (not recorded which). The chain is built from TRBV7-9 and TRBJ1-1, with D maybe TRBD1 (5 bases). The TCR comes from a male donor with ankylosing spondylitis. CDR3 nucleotide sequence: TGTGCCAGCAGCAACCGGGACCGGATTGCGGAAGCTTTCTTT. Residues: CASSNRDRIAEAFF.